This T cell receptor (beta chain) was profiled in a study of blood T cell repertoires in COVID-19. About the research overall: Nucleic acid was either cDNA or gDNA, and it came from T cells, B-cell-depleted T cells, or PBMCs.

Generated by immunoSEQ multiplex PCR, the TCRdb table keeps only in-frame clones and is missing some. The sample lists 200,000 or so clones, approximately 83% occurring once. Each recovered donor of Cohort 3 presented with two negative PCRs, clearance, or symptom resolution. V trimming: 6 bases; J trimming: 4 bases; junction bases outside the gene matches: 6. The V gene's germline CDR1 is KGHSH and CDR2 LQKENI. This CDR3 has 14 amino acids. Sequencing was done on a sample of PBMCs or T cells enriched from blood (not recorded which). This receptor was obtained from a middle-aged man who had recovered from COVID-19. The rearrangement joins TRBV18 to TRBJ1-2; 9 nucleotides line up with TRBD1. CDR3 loop: CASSLETGGYGYTF. CDR3 bases: TGTGCCAGCTCCCTAGAGACAGGGGGCTATGGCTACACCTTC. The full variable domain, with the rest looked up from reference TRBV18 and TRBJ1-2, is NAGVMQNPRHLVRRRGQEARLRCSPMKGHSHVYWYRQLPEEGLKFMVYLQKENIIDESGMPKERFSAEFPKEGPSILRIQQVVRGDSAAYFCASSLETGGYGYTFGSGTRLTVV.